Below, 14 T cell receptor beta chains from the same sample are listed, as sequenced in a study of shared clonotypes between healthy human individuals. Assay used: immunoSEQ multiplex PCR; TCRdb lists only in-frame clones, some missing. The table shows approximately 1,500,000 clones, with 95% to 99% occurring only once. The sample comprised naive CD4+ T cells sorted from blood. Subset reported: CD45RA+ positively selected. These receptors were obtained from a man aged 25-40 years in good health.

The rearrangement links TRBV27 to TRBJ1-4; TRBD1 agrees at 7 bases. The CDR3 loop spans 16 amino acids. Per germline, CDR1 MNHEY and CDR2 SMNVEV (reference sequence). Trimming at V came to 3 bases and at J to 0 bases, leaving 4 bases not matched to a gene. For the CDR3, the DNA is TGTGCCAGCAGTTTTGTCAGGGGGACAACTAATGAAAAACTGTTTTTT. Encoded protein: CASSFVRGTTNEKLFF.

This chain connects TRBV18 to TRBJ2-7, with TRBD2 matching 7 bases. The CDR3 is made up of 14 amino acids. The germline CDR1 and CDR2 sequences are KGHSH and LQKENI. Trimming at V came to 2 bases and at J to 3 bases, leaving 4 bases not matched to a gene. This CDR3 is CASSPREGVYEQYF. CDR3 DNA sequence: TGTGCCAGCTCACCAAGGGAGGGCGTCTACGAGCAGTACTTC. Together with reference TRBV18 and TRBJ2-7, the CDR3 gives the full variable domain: NAGVMQNPRHLVRRRGQEARLRCSPMKGHSHVYWYRQLPEEGLKFMVYLQKENIIDESGMPKERFSAEFPKEGPSILRIQQVVRGDSAAYFCASSPREGVYEQYFGPGTRLTVT.

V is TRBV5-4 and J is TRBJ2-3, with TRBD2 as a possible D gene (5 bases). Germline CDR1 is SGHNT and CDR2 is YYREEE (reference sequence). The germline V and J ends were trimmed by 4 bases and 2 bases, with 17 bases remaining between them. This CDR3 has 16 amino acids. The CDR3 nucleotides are TGTGCCAGCAGCGTCTCTAGCAGCGTAAACACAGATACGCAGTATTTT. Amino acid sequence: CASSVSSSVNTDTQYF. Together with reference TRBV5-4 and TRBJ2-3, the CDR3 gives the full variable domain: ETGVTQSPTHLIKTRGQQVTLRCSSQSGHNTVSWYQQALGQGPQFIFQYYREEENGRGNFPPRFSGLQFPNYSSELNVNALELDDSALYLCASSVSSSVNTDTQYFGPGTRLTVL.

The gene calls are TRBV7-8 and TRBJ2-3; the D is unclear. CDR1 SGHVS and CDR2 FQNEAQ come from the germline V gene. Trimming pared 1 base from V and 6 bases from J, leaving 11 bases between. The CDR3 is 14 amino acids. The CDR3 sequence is CASSLGRAADTQYF. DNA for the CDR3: TGTGCCAGCAGCTTAGGGCGAGCTGCCGATACGCAGTATTTT.

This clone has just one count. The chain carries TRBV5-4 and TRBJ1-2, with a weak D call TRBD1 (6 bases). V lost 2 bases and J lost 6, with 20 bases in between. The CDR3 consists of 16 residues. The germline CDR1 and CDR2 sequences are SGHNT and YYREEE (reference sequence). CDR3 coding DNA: TGTGCCAGCAGCTTCCCCCGCCGTGGGGAGGGGGATGGCTACACCTTC. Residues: CASSFPRRGEGDGYTF.

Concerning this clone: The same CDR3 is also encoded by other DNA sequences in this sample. The CDR3: CASSVGPTYEQYF. In nucleotides, the CDR3 is TGTGCCAGCAGCGTAGGACCGACCTACGAGCAGTACTTC. The chain is built from TRBV9 and TRBJ2-7; D call uncertain. This CDR3 region has 13 residues. Looked up from germline, CDR1 is SGDLS and CDR2 is YYNGEE. Trimming removed 0 bases from V and 2 bases from J, with 6 bases in between.

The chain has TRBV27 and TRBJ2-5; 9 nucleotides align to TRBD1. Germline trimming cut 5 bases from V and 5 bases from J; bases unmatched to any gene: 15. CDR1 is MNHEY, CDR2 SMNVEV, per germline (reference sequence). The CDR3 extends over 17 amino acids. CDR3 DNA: TGTGCCAGCAGTCCCTCCTCCGGGACAGGGTACTTGGAGACCCAGTACTTC. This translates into CASSPSSGTGYLETQYF.

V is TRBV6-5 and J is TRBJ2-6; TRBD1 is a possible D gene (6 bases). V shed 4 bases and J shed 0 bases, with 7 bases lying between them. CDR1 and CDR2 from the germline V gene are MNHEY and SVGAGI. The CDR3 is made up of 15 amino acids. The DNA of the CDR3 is TGTGCCAGCAGTTGGGACAACTCTGGGGCCAACGTCCTGACTTTC. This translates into CASSWDNSGANVLTF.

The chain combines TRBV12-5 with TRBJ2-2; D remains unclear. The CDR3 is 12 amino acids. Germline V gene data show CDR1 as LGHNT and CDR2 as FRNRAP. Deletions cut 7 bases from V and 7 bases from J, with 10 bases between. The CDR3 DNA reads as TGTGCTAGTGCTCCTGTGGGCGGGGAGCTGTTTTTT. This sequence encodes CASAPVGGELFF.

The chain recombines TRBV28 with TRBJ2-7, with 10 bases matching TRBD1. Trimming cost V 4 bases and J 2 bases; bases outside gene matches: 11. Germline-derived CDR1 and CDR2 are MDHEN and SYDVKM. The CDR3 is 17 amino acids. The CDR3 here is CASSSYLGTGATYEQYF. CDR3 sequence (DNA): TGTGCCAGCAGTTCCTACTTAGGGACAGGGGCTACCTACGAGCAGTACTTC. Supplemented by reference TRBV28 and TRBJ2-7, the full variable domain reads DVKVTQSSRYLVKRTGEKVFLECVQDMDHENMFWYRQDPGLGLRLIYFSYDVKMKEKGDIPEGYSVSREKKERFSLILESASTNQTSMYLCASSSYLGTGATYEQYFGPGTRLTVT.

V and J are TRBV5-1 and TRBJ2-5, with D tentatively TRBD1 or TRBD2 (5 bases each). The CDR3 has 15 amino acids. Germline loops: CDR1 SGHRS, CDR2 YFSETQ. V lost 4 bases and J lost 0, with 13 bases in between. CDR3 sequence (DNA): TGCGCCAGCAGCCCGGGACCTCGCAACCAAGAGACCCAGTACTTC. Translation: CASSPGPRNQETQYF.

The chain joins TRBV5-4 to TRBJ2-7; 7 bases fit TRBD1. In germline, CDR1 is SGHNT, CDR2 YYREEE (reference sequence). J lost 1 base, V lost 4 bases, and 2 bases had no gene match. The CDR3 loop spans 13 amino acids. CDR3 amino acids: CASSGGQSYEQYF. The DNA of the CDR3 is TGTGCCAGCAGCGGGGGACAGTCCTACGAGCAGTACTTC.

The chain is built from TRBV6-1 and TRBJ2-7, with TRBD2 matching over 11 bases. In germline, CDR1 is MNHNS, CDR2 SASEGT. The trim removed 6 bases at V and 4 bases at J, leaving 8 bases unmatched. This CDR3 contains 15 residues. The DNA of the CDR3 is TGTGCCAGCAGAGTTTTAGCGGGAGGGATTTACGAGCAGTACTTC. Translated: CASRVLAGGIYEQYF.

In DNA, the CDR3 is TGTGCCAGCTCTCCGGACAGATTCTATCAGCCCCAGCATTTT. It yields the protein CASSPDRFYQPQHF. The chain employs TRBV18 and TRBJ1-5, with TRBD1 as a possible D gene (6 bases). The CDR3 has 14 amino acids. Germline CDR1 and CDR2: KGHSH and LQKENI. V gave up 6 bases and J gave up 5 bases, with 14 bases separating them.